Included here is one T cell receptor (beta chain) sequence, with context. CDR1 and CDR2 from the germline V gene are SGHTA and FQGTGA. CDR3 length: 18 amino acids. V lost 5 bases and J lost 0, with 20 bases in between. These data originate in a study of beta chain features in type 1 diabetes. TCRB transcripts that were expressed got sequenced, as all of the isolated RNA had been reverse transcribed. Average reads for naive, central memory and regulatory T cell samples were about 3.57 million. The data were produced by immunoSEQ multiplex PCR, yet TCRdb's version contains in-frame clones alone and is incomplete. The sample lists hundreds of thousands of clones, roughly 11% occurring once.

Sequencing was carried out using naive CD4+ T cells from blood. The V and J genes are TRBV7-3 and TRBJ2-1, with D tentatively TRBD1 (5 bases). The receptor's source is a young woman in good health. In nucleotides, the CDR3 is TGTGCCAGCAGCCAAATGGACAAGTCCCTACGCTCCTACAATGAGCAGTTCTTC. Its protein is CASSQMDKSLRSYNEQFF.